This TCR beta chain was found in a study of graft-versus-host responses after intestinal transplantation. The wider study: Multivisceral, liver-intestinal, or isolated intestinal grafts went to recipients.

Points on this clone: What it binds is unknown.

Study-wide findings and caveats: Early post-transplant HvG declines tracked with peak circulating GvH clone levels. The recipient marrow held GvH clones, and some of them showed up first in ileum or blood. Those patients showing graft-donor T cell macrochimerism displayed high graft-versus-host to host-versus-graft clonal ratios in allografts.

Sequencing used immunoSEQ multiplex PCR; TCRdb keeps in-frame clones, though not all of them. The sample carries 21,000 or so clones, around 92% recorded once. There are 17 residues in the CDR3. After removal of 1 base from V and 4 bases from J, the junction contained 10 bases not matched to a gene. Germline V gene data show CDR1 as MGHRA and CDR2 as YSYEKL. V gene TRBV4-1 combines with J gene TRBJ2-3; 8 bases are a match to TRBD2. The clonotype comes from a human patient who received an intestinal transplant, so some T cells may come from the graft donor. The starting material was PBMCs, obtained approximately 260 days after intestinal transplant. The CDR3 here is CASSQVVAGGSSDTQYF. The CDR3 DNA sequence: TGCGCCAGCAGCCAAGTAGTTGCGGGAGGAAGTTCAGATACGCAGTATTTT.